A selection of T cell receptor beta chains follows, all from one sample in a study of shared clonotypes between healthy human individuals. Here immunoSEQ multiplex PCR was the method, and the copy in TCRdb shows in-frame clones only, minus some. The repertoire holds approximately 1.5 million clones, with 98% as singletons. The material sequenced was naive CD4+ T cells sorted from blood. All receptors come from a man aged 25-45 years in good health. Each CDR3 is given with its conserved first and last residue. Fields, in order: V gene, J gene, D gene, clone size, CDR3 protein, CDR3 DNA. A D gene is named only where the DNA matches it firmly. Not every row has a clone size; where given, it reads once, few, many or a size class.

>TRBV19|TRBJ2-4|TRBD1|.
CASSRRPGQGALQIQYF
TGTGCCAGTAGTAGACGACCGGGACAGGGGGCATTGCAAATTCAGTACTTC
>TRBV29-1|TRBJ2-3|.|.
CSVEATIGNTQYF
TGCAGCGTTGAAGCCACCATCGGAAATACGCAGTATTTT
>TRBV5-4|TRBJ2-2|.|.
CASSPGQNTGELFF
TGTGCCAGCAGCCCGGGACAGAACACCGGGGAGCTGTTTTTT
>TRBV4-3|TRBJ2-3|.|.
CASSRGPGTDTQYF
TGCGCCAGCAGCCGAGGACCGGGAACAGATACGCAGTATTTT
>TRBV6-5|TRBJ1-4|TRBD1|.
CASRSTGGEKLFF
TGTGCCAGCAGGTCTACAGGGGGCGAAAAACTGTTTTTT
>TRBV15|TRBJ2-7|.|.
CATSRGARDHEQYF
TGTGCCACCAGCCGGGGTGCGAGGGACCACGAGCAGTACTTC
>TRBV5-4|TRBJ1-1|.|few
CASSSQNTEAFF
TGTGCCAGCAGCTCTCAAAACACTGAAGCTTTCTTT
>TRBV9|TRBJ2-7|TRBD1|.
CASSAADRYYEQYF
TGTGCCAGCAGCGCCGCGGACAGGTACTACGAGCAGTACTTC
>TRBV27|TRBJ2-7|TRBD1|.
CASSALRDRGRNSYEQYF
TGTGCCAGCAGTGCCCTCCGGGACAGGGGACGAAACTCCTACGAGCAGTACTTC
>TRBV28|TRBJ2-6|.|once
CASSPGGGAGANVLTF
TGTGCCAGCAGCCCCGGAGGGGGAGCTGGGGCCAACGTCCTGACTTTC
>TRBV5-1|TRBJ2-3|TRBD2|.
CASSLFSLAGVGTDTQYF
TGCGCCAGCAGCTTGTTCAGTCTAGCGGGAGTGGGCACAGATACGCAGTATTTT
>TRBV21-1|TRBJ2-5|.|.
CASSAETLEETQYF
TGTGCCAGCAGCGCAGAAACCTTAGAAGAGACCCAGTACTTC
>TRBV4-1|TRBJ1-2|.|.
CASSRQEFLGGPGPAGYTF
TGCGCCAGCAGCCGCCAAGAATTTCTCGGGGGGCCCGGGCCGGCCGGCTACACCTTC
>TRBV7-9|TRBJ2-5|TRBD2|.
CASSSPGLAERETQYF
TGTGCCAGCAGCTCACCGGGACTAGCGGAGAGAGAGACCCAGTACTTC
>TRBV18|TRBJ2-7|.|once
CASSPYPGATSYEQYF
TGTGCCAGCTCACCATATCCAGGGGCCACCTCCTACGAGCAGTACTTC
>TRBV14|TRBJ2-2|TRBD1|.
CASSHGDRAYTGELFF
TGTGCCAGCAGCCACGGGGACAGGGCCTACACCGGGGAGCTGTTTTTT
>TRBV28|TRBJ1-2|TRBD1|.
CASFPSDRVVSNYGYTF
TGTGCCAGTTTTCCCTCCGACAGGGTTGTATCTAACTATGGCTACACCTTC
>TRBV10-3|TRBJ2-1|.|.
CAISSDGTSTGGGSYNEQFF
TGTGCCATCAGCTCTGATGGGACTTCTACCGGGGGTGGCTCCTACAATGAGCAGTTCTTC
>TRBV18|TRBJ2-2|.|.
CASSQDQNTGELFF
TGTGCCAGCTCACAGGACCAAAACACCGGGGAGCTGTTTTTT
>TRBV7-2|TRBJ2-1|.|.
CASSLSSARASNEQFF
TGTGCCAGCAGCCTCTCTAGCGCCAGGGCCTCCAATGAGCAGTTCTTC
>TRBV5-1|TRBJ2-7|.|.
CASSLAPGAGEQYF
TGCGCCAGCAGCTTGGCCCCCGGGGCGGGGGAGCAGTACTTC
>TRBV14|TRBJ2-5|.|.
CASSPRWTGQETQYF
TGTGCCAGCAGCCCGAGGTGGACGGGACAAGAGACCCAGTACTTC